This T cell receptor beta chain was observed in a study of T cell responses to AZD1222 COVID-19 vaccine. There are 15 residues in the CDR3. Trimming shortened V by 7 bases and J by 3 bases, and 16 bases separated the two germline ends. Per the germline V gene, CDR1 is MDHEN and CDR2 is SYDVKM. Clones were sequenced by immunoSEQ multiplex PCR, and TCRdb holds only the in-frame ones, with some missing. The repertoire holds roughly 130,000 clones, with around 87% as singletons. This clone was observed once. The sample consisted of peripheral blood, taken on day 0 of AZD1222 vaccination. The receptor comes from an adult in good health. The rearrangement joins TRBV28 to TRBJ1-5; weak D call: TRBD1 (5 bases). The CDR3 bases are TGTGCCAGCACACCGGGCCAGGGTTACAATCAGCCCCAGCATTTT. Translating it yields CASTPGQGYNQPQHF.